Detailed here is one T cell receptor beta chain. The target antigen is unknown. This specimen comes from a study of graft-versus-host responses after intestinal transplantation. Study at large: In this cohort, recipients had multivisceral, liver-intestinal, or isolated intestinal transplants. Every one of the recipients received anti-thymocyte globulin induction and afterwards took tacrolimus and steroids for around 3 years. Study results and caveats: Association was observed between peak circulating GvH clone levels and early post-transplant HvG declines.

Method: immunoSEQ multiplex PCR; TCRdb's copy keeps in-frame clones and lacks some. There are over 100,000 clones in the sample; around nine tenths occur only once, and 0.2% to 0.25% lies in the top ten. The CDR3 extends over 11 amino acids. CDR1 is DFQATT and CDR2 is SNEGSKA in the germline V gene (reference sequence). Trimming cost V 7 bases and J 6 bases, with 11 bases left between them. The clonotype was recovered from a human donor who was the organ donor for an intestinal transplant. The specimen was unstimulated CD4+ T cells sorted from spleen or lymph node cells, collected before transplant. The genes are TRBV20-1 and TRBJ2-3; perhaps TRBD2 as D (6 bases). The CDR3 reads CSVSGRDTQYF. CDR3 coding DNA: TGCAGTGTCTCAGGGAGGGATACGCAGTATTTT.